These T cell receptor beta chains were read from a single sample in a study of T cell responses to AZD1222 COVID-19 vaccine. Sequencing used immunoSEQ multiplex PCR; TCRdb keeps in-frame clones, though not all of them. The data show some 99,000 clones, almost 90% seen once. Sample: peripheral blood, taken 28 days after the second AZD1222 dose. These receptors came from an adult who received the AZD1222 COVID-19 vaccine. Each CDR3 is given with its conserved first and last residue. D genes are given only for firm matches. Clone size is not always given. Where it is, it says once, few, many or a class for expanded clones.

d_gene: TRBD1; abundance: -; v_gene: TRBV6-1; j_gene: TRBJ2-2; CDR3aa: CASSEIKGADTGELFF; CDR3nt: TGTGCCAGCAGTGAAATAAAGGGGGCGGACACCGGGGAGCTGTTTTTT
d_gene: TRBD1; abundance: -; v_gene: TRBV19; j_gene: TRBJ1-2; CDR3aa: CASSPNPGQGYGYTF; CDR3nt: TGTGCCAGTAGTCCGAACCCGGGACAGGGCTATGGCTACACCTTC
d_gene: -; abundance: -; v_gene: TRBV7-9; j_gene: TRBJ1-2; CDR3aa: CASSLGGARGYTF; CDR3nt: TGTGCCAGCAGCTTAGGGGGGGCGCGTGGCTACACCTTC
d_gene: TRBD2; abundance: -; v_gene: TRBV6-5; j_gene: TRBJ2-7; CDR3aa: CASSYGWTSGSYEQYF; CDR3nt: TGTGCCAGCAGTTATGGGTGGACTAGCGGGTCCTACGAGCAGTACTTC
d_gene: -; abundance: few; v_gene: TRBV11-3; j_gene: TRBJ2-1; CDR3aa: CASSLATGVQVNEQFF; CDR3nt: TGTGCCAGCAGCTTAGCCACTGGGGTGCAGGTCAATGAGCAGTTCTTC
d_gene: TRBD1; abundance: -; v_gene: TRBV11-2; j_gene: TRBJ1-3; CDR3aa: CASSFLQGRSGNTIYF; CDR3nt: TGTGCCAGCAGCTTCTTACAGGGGAGGTCTGGAAACACCATATATTTT
d_gene: -; abundance: -; v_gene: TRBV12-3/TRBV12-4; j_gene: TRBJ2-2; CDR3aa: CASSFSVAGELFF; CDR3nt: TGTGCCAGCAGTTTCTCCGTGGCCGGGGAGCTGTTTTTT
d_gene: -; abundance: once; v_gene: TRBV11-2; j_gene: TRBJ1-4; CDR3aa: CASSLEYRMGVQLFF; CDR3nt: TGTGCCAGCAGCTTAGAATACCGGATGGGTGTACAACTGTTTTTT
d_gene: -; abundance: -; v_gene: TRBV18; j_gene: TRBJ1-2; CDR3aa: CASSSPRSYGYTF; CDR3nt: TGTGCCAGCTCTTCACCCCGGTCCTATGGCTACACCTTC
d_gene: -; abundance: -; v_gene: TRBV10-1; j_gene: TRBJ1-3; CDR3aa: CATCGCLSIPGAYF; CDR3nt: TGCGCCACCTGTGGATGTCTGTCTATTCCAGGGGCATATTTT
d_gene: TRBD1; abundance: -; v_gene: TRBV5-8; j_gene: TRBJ1-2; CDR3aa: CASRRDRFYGYTF; CDR3nt: TGTGCCAGCAGGCGGGACAGGTTCTATGGCTACACCTTC
d_gene: -; abundance: -; v_gene: TRBV19; j_gene: TRBJ2-5; CDR3aa: CATTSKQETQYF; CDR3nt: TGTGCCACGACATCAAAGCAAGAGACCCAGTACTTC
d_gene: TRBD1; abundance: -; v_gene: TRBV19; j_gene: TRBJ1-2; CDR3aa: CASESWTGGRYGYTF; CDR3nt: TGTGCCAGTGAATCTTGGACAGGGGGACGGTATGGCTACACCTTC
d_gene: TRBD2; abundance: few; v_gene: TRBV18; j_gene: TRBJ2-1; CDR3aa: CASSPFSLRDYSYNEQFF; CDR3nt: TGTGCCAGCTCACCCTTTTCACTCCGGGACTACTCCTACAATGAGCAGTTCTTC
d_gene: TRBD2; abundance: -; v_gene: TRBV4-1; j_gene: TRBJ2-7; CDR3aa: CASSQDSPGLAGDEQYF; CDR3nt: TGCGCCAGCAGCCAAGATTCTCCAGGACTAGCGGGAGACGAGCAGTACTTC
d_gene: -; abundance: -; v_gene: TRBV10-3; j_gene: TRBJ2-3; CDR3aa: CAISEQGLVPYF; CDR3nt: TGTGCCATCAGTGAGCAGGGCCTCGTGCCGTATTTT
d_gene: TRBD2; abundance: -; v_gene: TRBV3-1/TRBV3-2; j_gene: TRBJ2-2; CDR3aa: CASSQVVAGGTGELFF; CDR3nt: TGTGCCAGCAGCCAAGTGGTAGCGGGAGGCACCGGGGAGCTGTTTTTT
d_gene: -; abundance: -; v_gene: TRBV27; j_gene: TRBJ2-7; CDR3aa: CASSLSSGTYMREQYF; CDR3nt: TGTGCCAGCAGTTTGTCCTCCGGGACGTATATGAGGGAGCAGTACTTC
d_gene: -; abundance: -; v_gene: TRBV11-3; j_gene: TRBJ2-1; CDR3aa: CASSLVRGMGSYNEQFF; CDR3nt: TGTGCCAGCAGCTTAGTACGCGGGATGGGCTCCTACAATGAGCAGTTCTTC
d_gene: -; abundance: -; v_gene: TRBV30; j_gene: TRBJ1-6; CDR3aa: CAWGGGIGSPLHF; CDR3nt: TGTGCCTGGGGGGGAGGGATCGGTTCACCCCTCCACTTT
d_gene: -; abundance: -; v_gene: TRBV29-1; j_gene: TRBJ1-1; CDR3aa: CSVAPSTDTEAFF; CDR3nt: TGCAGCGTTGCCCCATCGACGGACACTGAAGCTTTCTTT
d_gene: TRBD1; abundance: once; v_gene: TRBV5-1; j_gene: TRBJ1-1; CDR3aa: CASSVRPGQEPEAFF; CDR3nt: TGCGCCAGCAGCGTACGACCGGGACAGGAGCCGGAGGCTTTCTTT
d_gene: -; abundance: once; v_gene: TRBV2; j_gene: TRBJ2-1; CDR3aa: CASSRRRVPSYNEQFF; CDR3nt: TGTGCCAGCAGTCGGCGGCGGGTACCCTCCTACAATGAGCAGTTCTTC
d_gene: -; abundance: -; v_gene: TRBV24-1; j_gene: TRBJ1-1; CDR3aa: CATSDSQQGRTEAFF; CDR3nt: TGTGCCACCAGTGATTCCCAACAGGGTCGCACTGAAGCTTTCTTT
d_gene: TRBD1; abundance: -; v_gene: TRBV30; j_gene: TRBJ2-5; CDR3aa: CAWRPTGGTFWAETQYF; CDR3nt: TGTGCCTGGAGACCGACAGGGGGGACCTTTTGGGCGGAGACCCAGTACTTC
d_gene: TRBD2; abundance: -; v_gene: TRBV3-1/TRBV3-2; j_gene: TRBJ2-1; CDR3aa: CASRPTSGSSEQFF; CDR3nt: TGTGCCAGCAGACCAACTAGCGGGAGTAGTGAGCAGTTCTTC
d_gene: -; abundance: -; v_gene: TRBV18; j_gene: TRBJ1-2; CDR3aa: CASSPVQGGYTF; CDR3nt: TGTGCCAGCTCCCCAGTTCAGGGTGGCTACACCTTC
d_gene: TRBD1; abundance: -; v_gene: TRBV27; j_gene: TRBJ1-4; CDR3aa: CASTLPLGQGSTSTNEKLFF; CDR3nt: TGTGCCAGCACCCTACCGCTCGGACAGGGGAGCACTTCAACTAATGAAAAACTGTTTTTT
d_gene: -; abundance: -; v_gene: TRBV7-8; j_gene: TRBJ2-5; CDR3aa: CASSLTAGAGYQETQYF; CDR3nt: TGTGCCAGCAGCCTTACGGCGGGGGCCGGGTACCAAGAGACCCAGTACTTC
d_gene: -; abundance: -; v_gene: TRBV23-1; j_gene: TRBJ2-1; CDR3aa: CASSQLNEQFF; CDR3nt: TGCGCCAGCAGTCAATTGAATGAGCAGTTCTTC
d_gene: TRBD2; abundance: -; v_gene: TRBV5-8; j_gene: TRBJ2-1; CDR3aa: CASSLGLADYNEQFF; CDR3nt: TGTGCCAGCAGCTTAGGACTAGCGGATTACAATGAGCAGTTCTTC
d_gene: -; abundance: -; v_gene: TRBV14; j_gene: TRBJ2-1; CDR3aa: CASSQDTGLIIGDQFF; CDR3nt: TGTGCCAGCAGCCAAGATACGGGCCTTATTATCGGGGATCAGTTCTTC
d_gene: -; abundance: -; v_gene: TRBV3-1/TRBV3-2; j_gene: TRBJ2-3; CDR3aa: CASSQDIVSDTQYF; CDR3nt: TGTGCCAGCAGCCAAGATATCGTTTCAGATACGCAGTATTTT
d_gene: -; abundance: -; v_gene: TRBV6-2/TRBV6-3; j_gene: TRBJ2-2; CDR3aa: CASSYSAGELFF; CDR3nt: TGTGCCAGCAGCTATTCTGCCGGGGAGCTGTTTTTT
d_gene: -; abundance: -; v_gene: TRBV21-1; j_gene: TRBJ2-7; CDR3aa: CASSRGYHEQYF; CDR3nt: TGTGCCAGCAGTCGCGGGTACCACGAGCAGTACTTC
d_gene: -; abundance: -; v_gene: TRBV2; j_gene: TRBJ1-1; CDR3aa: CASSEAWRKTEAFF; CDR3nt: TGTGCCAGCAGTGAAGCGTGGAGGAAAACTGAAGCTTTCTTT
d_gene: TRBD1; abundance: -; v_gene: TRBV10-3; j_gene: TRBJ2-7; CDR3aa: CAISGSGTGHYEQYF; CDR3nt: TGTGCCATCAGTGGATCCGGGACAGGACACTACGAGCAGTACTTC
d_gene: TRBD1; abundance: -; v_gene: TRBV5-1; j_gene: TRBJ2-7; CDR3aa: CASRGTGIYEQYF; CDR3nt: TGCGCCAGCAGAGGGACAGGGATATACGAGCAGTACTTC
d_gene: TRBD2; abundance: -; v_gene: TRBV5-1; j_gene: TRBJ2-1; CDR3aa: CASSRDLTSGRTYNEQFF; CDR3nt: TGCGCCAGCAGCCGCGACCTAACCAGCGGGAGGACCTACAATGAGCAGTTCTTC
d_gene: TRBD1; abundance: -; v_gene: TRBV29-1; j_gene: TRBJ1-5; CDR3aa: CSVAFGTGGGNQPQHF; CDR3nt: TGCAGCGTTGCATTCGGGACAGGGGGCGGCAATCAGCCCCAGCATTTT
d_gene: TRBD2; abundance: -; v_gene: TRBV11-2; j_gene: TRBJ2-3; CDR3aa: CASSLVAGADTQYF; CDR3nt: TGTGCCAGCAGCTTAGTAGCGGGAGCAGATACGCAGTATTTT
d_gene: TRBD1; abundance: -; v_gene: TRBV28; j_gene: TRBJ1-2; CDR3aa: CASSNTGTGTARGYTF; CDR3nt: TGTGCCAGCAGCAACACGGGGACAGGGACGGCTCGAGGCTACACCTTC
d_gene: -; abundance: -; v_gene: TRBV6-5; j_gene: TRBJ1-5; CDR3aa: CASSPQGSGQPQHF; CDR3nt: TGTGCCAGCAGTCCTCAGGGATCTGGTCAGCCCCAGCATTTT
d_gene: -; abundance: -; v_gene: TRBV7-9; j_gene: TRBJ2-7; CDR3aa: CASSIRGELSSYEQYF; CDR3nt: TGTGCCAGCAGCATTAGGGGAGAGCTTTCTTCCTACGAGCAGTACTTC
d_gene: -; abundance: -; v_gene: TRBV5-6; j_gene: TRBJ2-1; CDR3aa: CASSYSDEQFF; CDR3nt: TGTGCCAGCAGCTATTCGGATGAGCAGTTCTTC
d_gene: TRBD2; abundance: -; v_gene: TRBV7-2; j_gene: TRBJ2-7; CDR3aa: CASSLIAGTYEQYF; CDR3nt: TGTGCCAGCAGCTTGATAGCGGGAACCTACGAGCAGTACTTC
d_gene: -; abundance: -; v_gene: TRBV4-2; j_gene: TRBJ2-7; CDR3aa: CASSQRWQDLSYEQYF; CDR3nt: TGTGCCAGCAGCCAAAGATGGCAGGACCTCTCCTACGAGCAGTACTTC
d_gene: TRBD2; abundance: -; v_gene: TRBV11-2; j_gene: TRBJ2-4; CDR3aa: CASSLGRGRDSKNIQYF; CDR3nt: TGTGCCAGCAGCTTAGGCCGCGGGAGGGATTCCAAAAACATTCAGTACTTC
d_gene: -; abundance: -; v_gene: TRBV9; j_gene: TRBJ2-1; CDR3aa: CASSVAHTFYNEQFF; CDR3nt: TGTGCCAGCAGCGTAGCACATACCTTCTACAATGAGCAGTTCTTC
d_gene: -; abundance: -; v_gene: TRBV10-3; j_gene: TRBJ2-3; CDR3aa: CAISSRVTDTQYF; CDR3nt: TGTGCCATAAGTTCAAGGGTCACAGATACGCAGTATTTT
d_gene: TRBD1; abundance: -; v_gene: TRBV6-5; j_gene: TRBJ2-1; CDR3aa: CASSYSDRGRHNEQFF; CDR3nt: TGTGCCAGCAGTTATTCCGACAGGGGGCGGCACAATGAGCAGTTCTTC
d_gene: -; abundance: once; v_gene: TRBV12-5; j_gene: TRBJ2-3; CDR3aa: CASGLGLTDTQYF; CDR3nt: TGTGCTAGTGGTTTAGGCCTCACAGATACGCAGTATTTT
d_gene: -; abundance: -; v_gene: TRBV28; j_gene: TRBJ1-2; CDR3aa: CASSLVGQFYGYTF; CDR3nt: TGTGCCAGCAGTTTAGTCGGACAGTTCTATGGCTACACCTTC
d_gene: -; abundance: -; v_gene: TRBV3-1/TRBV3-2; j_gene: TRBJ2-5; CDR3aa: CASSHHGPLAETQYF; CDR3nt: TGTGCCAGCAGCCACCACGGGCCCCTCGCAGAGACCCAGTACTTC
d_gene: -; abundance: -; v_gene: TRBV6-5; j_gene: TRBJ2-3; CDR3aa: CATPGDTDTQYF; CDR3nt: TGTGCCACCCCCGGGGACACAGATACGCAGTATTTT
d_gene: TRBD2; abundance: -; v_gene: TRBV3-1/TRBV3-2; j_gene: TRBJ2-1; CDR3aa: CASSRWEGKGEQFF; CDR3nt: TGTGCCAGCAGCCGGTGGGAGGGGAAAGGTGAGCAGTTCTTC
d_gene: -; abundance: -; v_gene: TRBV5-1; j_gene: TRBJ2-5; CDR3aa: CASRPGQRGETQYF; CDR3nt: TGCGCCAGCAGACCCGGACAGAGAGGAGAGACCCAGTACTTC
d_gene: TRBD1; abundance: -; v_gene: TRBV5-1; j_gene: TRBJ1-5; CDR3aa: CASSLSTGSNQPQHF; CDR3nt: TGCGCCAGCAGCTTGTCGACAGGGAGCAATCAGCCCCAGCATTTT
d_gene: TRBD2; abundance: -; v_gene: TRBV11-2; j_gene: TRBJ2-1; CDR3aa: CASRLSGRARNEQFF; CDR3nt: TGTGCCAGCAGGCTAAGCGGGAGGGCCCGCAATGAGCAGTTCTTC